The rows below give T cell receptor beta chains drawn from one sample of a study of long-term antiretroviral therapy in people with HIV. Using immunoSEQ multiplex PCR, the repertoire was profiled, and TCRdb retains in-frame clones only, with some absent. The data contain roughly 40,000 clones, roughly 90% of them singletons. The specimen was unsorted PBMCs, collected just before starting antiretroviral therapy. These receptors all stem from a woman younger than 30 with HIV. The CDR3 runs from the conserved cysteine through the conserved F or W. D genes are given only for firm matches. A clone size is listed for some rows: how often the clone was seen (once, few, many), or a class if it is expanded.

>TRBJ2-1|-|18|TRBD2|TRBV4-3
CASSTLNPGLAGAGEQFF
TGCGCCAGCAGCACCTTAAATCCGGGACTAGCGGGAGCCGGTGAGCAGTTCTTC
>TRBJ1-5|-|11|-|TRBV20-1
CSAAEGQPQHF
TGCAGTGCCGCGGAGGGGCAGCCCCAGCATTTT
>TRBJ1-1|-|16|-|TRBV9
CASSADPSTVNTEAFF
TGTGCCAGCAGCGCAGACCCATCGACAGTGAACACTGAAGCTTTCTTT
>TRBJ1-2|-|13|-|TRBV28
CASSEGINYGYTF
TGTGCCAGCAGCGAGGGCATAAACTATGGCTACACCTTC
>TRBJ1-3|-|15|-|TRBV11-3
CASSLDGDSGNTIYF
TGTGCCAGCAGCTTAGATGGGGACTCTGGAAACACCATATATTTT
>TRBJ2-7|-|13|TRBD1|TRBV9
CASSPRGRYEQYF
TGTGCCAGCAGCCCGAGGGGGCGCTACGAGCAGTACTTC
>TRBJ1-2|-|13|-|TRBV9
CASAGGRVYGYTF
TGTGCCAGCGCGGGGGGGCGCGTCTATGGCTACACCTTC
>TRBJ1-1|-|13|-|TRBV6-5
CASSPGQNTEAFF
TGTGCCAGCAGTCCCGGACAGAACACTGAAGCTTTCTTT
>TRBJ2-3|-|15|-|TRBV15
CATSTLDGGTDTQYF
TGTGCCACCAGCACCCTGGATGGGGGCACAGATACGCAGTATTTT
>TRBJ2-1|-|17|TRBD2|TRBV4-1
CASSQVLADPPYNEQFF
TGCGCCAGCAGCCAGGTACTAGCGGACCCTCCCTACAATGAGCAGTTCTTC
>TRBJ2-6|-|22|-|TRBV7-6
CASSLVGPLGQFYSGRANVLTF
TGTGCCAGCAGCTTAGTAGGGCCCCTAGGACAGTTCTACTCTGGGCGGGCCAACGTCCTGACTTTC
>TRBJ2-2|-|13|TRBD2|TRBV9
CASSVRLAPELFF
TGTGCCAGCAGCGTCCGACTAGCCCCCGAGCTGTTTTTT
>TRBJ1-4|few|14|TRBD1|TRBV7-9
CASSAGQAAGKLFF
TGTGCCAGCAGCGCGGGACAGGCAGCAGGAAAACTGTTTTTT
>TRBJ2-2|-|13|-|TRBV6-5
CASSDRSAGELFF
TGTGCCAGCAGTGACAGGAGCGCCGGGGAGCTGTTTTTT
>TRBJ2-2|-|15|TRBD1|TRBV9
CASSGGQGGTGELFF
TGTGCCAGCAGCGGCGGACAGGGAGGCACCGGGGAGCTGTTTTTT
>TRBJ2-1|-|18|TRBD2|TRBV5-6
CASSLQRSRTSSYNEQFF
TGTGCCAGCAGCTTGCAAAGGAGCAGGACTAGCTCCTACAATGAGCAGTTCTTC
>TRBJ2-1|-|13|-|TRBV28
CASTLGSYNEQFF
TGTGCCAGCACCTTGGGCAGTTACAATGAGCAGTTCTTC
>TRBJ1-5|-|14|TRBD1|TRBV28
CAGQGAYSNQPQHF
TGTGCCGGACAGGGGGCCTATAGCAATCAGCCCCAGCATTTT
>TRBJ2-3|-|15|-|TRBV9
CASSVAGGHTDTQYF
TGTGCCAGCAGCGTAGCGGGGGGACACACAGATACGCAGTATTTT
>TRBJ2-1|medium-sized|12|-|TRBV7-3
CASSFGPAEQFF
TGTGCCAGCAGCTTTGGCCCGGCAGAGCAGTTCTTC
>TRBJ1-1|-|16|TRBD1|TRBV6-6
CASSYSTWTGGFEAFF
TGTGCCAGCAGTTACTCGACTTGGACAGGGGGCTTTGAAGCTTTCTTT
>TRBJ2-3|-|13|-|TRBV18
CASSPQASDTQYF
TGTGCCAGCTCACCGCAGGCCTCAGATACGCAGTATTTT
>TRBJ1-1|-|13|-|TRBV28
CASSLGRNTEAFF
TGTGCCAGCAGTTTGGGCCGGAACACTGAAGCTTTCTTT
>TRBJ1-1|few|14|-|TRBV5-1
CASSLIGGNTEAFF
TGCGCCAGCAGCCTTATTGGGGGAAACACTGAAGCTTTCTTT
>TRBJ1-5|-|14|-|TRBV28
CASSLLVSNQPQHF
TGTGCCAGCAGTTTATTAGTTAGCAATCAGCCCCAGCATTTT
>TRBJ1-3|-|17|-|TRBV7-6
CASSPFATWGAGNTIYF
TGTGCCAGCAGCCCTTTCGCTACCTGGGGCGCTGGAAACACCATATATTTT
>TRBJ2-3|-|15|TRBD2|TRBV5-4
CASSGLAGVLDTQYF
TGTGCCAGCAGTGGACTAGCGGGAGTATTGGATACGCAGTATTTT
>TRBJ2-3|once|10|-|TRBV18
CATGRDTQYF
TGTGCCACAGGGAGGGATACGCAGTATTTT
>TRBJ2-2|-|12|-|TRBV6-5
CASRGGAGELFF
TGTGCCAGCCGGGGTGGGGCCGGGGAGCTGTTTTTT
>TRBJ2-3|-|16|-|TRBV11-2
CASSLEGGFGTDTQYF
TGTGCCAGCAGCTTAGAGGGCGGGTTTGGCACAGATACGCAGTATTTT
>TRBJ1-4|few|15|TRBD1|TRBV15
CATSGQGAPGEKLFF
TGTGCCACCAGCGGACAGGGGGCGCCGGGGGAAAAACTGTTTTTT
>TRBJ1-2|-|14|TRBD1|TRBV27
CASSTQGARDGYTF
TGTGCCAGCAGCACCCAGGGGGCTAGGGATGGCTACACCTTC
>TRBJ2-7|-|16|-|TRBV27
CASSPTIGLNPHEQYF
TGTGCCAGCAGTCCTACCATCGGTCTCAACCCCCACGAGCAGTACTTC
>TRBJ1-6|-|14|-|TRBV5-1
CASSLGVRNSPLHF
TGCGCCAGCAGCTTGGGTGTTAGGAATTCACCCCTCCACTTT
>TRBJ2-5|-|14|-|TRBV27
CASSSWEPEETQYF
TGTGCCAGCAGTTCGTGGGAGCCTGAAGAGACCCAGTACTTC
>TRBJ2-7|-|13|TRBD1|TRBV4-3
CASSHNDRGEQYF
TGCGCCAGCAGCCATAATGACAGGGGCGAGCAGTACTTC